The T cell receptor beta chain described here comes from a study of shared clonotypes between healthy human individuals. Study results and limitations: A reduction in generation probabilities was seen for non-shared clonotypes relative to those shared by all four donors. Depth was large, yet rarefaction showed that sorted-subset sequencing was incomplete.

V gave up 2 bases and J gave up 2 bases, with 10 bases separating them. The CDR3 contains 14 residues. The germline V gene encodes CDR1 MNHEY and CDR2 SVGAGI. CD4+ cells were split into CD45RA+ naive and CD45RA-negative memory subsets. Sequencing used immunoSEQ multiplex PCR; TCRdb keeps in-frame clones, though not all of them. The table records 2 million to 2.5 million clones, about 90% of them present only once. Turning to this clone: Its specificity is unknown.

The sequencing input was naive CD4+ T cells from PBMCs. Specified subset: CD45RA+ positively selected. The chain is built from TRBV6-5 and TRBJ2-7; TRBD2 is a possible D gene (6 bases). This clonotype was sampled from a man aged 18 to 29 in good health. Some clones in this sample may be carry-over from other donors' samples. The CDR3 DNA reads TGTGCCAGCAGTTACGCGGGATGGGCCTACGAGCAGTACTTC. It specifies CASSYAGWAYEQYF.